This T cell receptor (beta chain) stems from a study of blood T cell repertoires in COVID-19. Study summary: Samples taken during acute and convalescent COVID-19 were collected in the United States, Italy and Spain. From T cells, B-cell-depleted T cells, or PBMCs came the material, which was cDNA or gDNA.

Per the authors' pipeline: Estimation of nucleated cell counts was performed using reference gene primer amplification. Libraries were prepared by immunoSEQ multiplex PCR; TCRdb keeps only in-frame clonotypes and omits some of them. The V and J calls and clone size are taken from that table; D and trimming were inferred from the DNA. Among over 250,000 clones, about four fifths were seen once, and the ten largest hold around 10%. This clone appeared a few times. CDR1 LGHDT and CDR2 YNNKEL come from the germline V gene (reference sequence). This CDR3 comprises 17 residues. After removal of 2 bases from V and 5 bases from J, the junction contained 12 bases not matched to a gene.

Source material: peripheral blood. The TCR was taken from a woman in her forties or fifties who had recovered from COVID-19. The chain joins TRBV3-1 (or the pseudogene TRBV3-2) to TRBJ2-1, with 7 positions matching TRBD2. The CDR3 DNA follows: TGTGCCAGCAGCCAATCCGGGGTAGGACTAGGAAACAATGAGCAGTTCTTC. Amino acids: CASSQSGVGLGNNEQFF.